These 14 T cell receptor beta chains were all obtained from the same sample, sequenced in a study of breast tumors, draining lymph nodes, adjacent tissues. TCRdb independently ran MiXCR on the multiplex PCR reads; one entry per CDR3 protein. The sample includes more than 250,000 distinct CDR3 sequences, around 31% seen only once; the top ten take more than 1%. Samples came from axillary lymph nodes draining the breast cancer. Material: axillary lymph node tissue. These receptors were taken from a female donor with breast cancer. Some clones in this sample may be carry-over from other donors' samples.

With regard to this clonotype: A much more abundant neighbour one base away suggests this may be a read error. The V gene is TRBV4-1, the J gene TRBJ2-5; 11 bases agree with TRBD2. The CDR3 runs 21 residues. After removal of 0 bases from V and 4 bases from J, the junction contained 19 bases not matched to a gene. Looked up from germline, CDR1 is MGHRA and CDR2 is YSYEKL. CDR3 coding DNA: TGCGCCAGCAGCCAAGATCGTTTCCGGATTAGCGGGAGGGGTCTCGGAGAGACCCAGTACTTC. This gives the protein CASSQDRFRISGRGLGETQYF.

In its sample, this clonotype was seen many times. The chain couples TRBV20-1 to TRBJ1-6, with D unresolved. The CDR3 runs 14 residues. V lost 6 bases, J lost 4 bases, and 13 bases lay in between. The germline V gene encodes CDR1 DFQATT and CDR2 SNEGSKA (reference sequence). DNA for the CDR3: TGCAGTGCCTTCTCCGGCCAATATAATTCACCCCTCCACTTT. This translates into CSAFSGQYNSPLHF.

The rearrangement links TRBV27 to TRBJ2-1, with a possible D match to TRBD2 (6 bases). CDR3 size: 14 residues. The germline CDR1 and CDR2 sequences are MNHEY and SMNVEV (reference sequence). Trimming took off 6 bases at V and 4 bases at J, with 13 bases between the two ends. The chain's CDR3 is CASSGSLGYNEQFF. The CDR3 nucleotides are TGTGCCAGCAGCGGGAGTCTTGGTTACAATGAGCAGTTCTTC.

The table lists this clonotype with a few counts. In DNA, the CDR3 is TGCGCCAGCAGGGACTCAGTCCCAGAGACCCAGTACTTC. It translates to CASRDSVPETQYF. The V gene is TRBV5-1, the J gene TRBJ2-5; TRBD2 is a possible D gene (5 bases). Germline CDR1 and CDR2: SGHRS and YFSETQ. V lost 5 bases to trimming and J lost 4 bases, with 12 bases between them. The CDR3 is made up of 13 amino acids.

This clonotype was recorded many times. The gene calls are TRBV12-3 or TRBV12-4 and TRBJ2-7; D is unclear. V lost 1 base to trimming and J lost 3 bases, with 7 bases between them. The CDR3 is 13 residues long. CDR3 nucleotides: TGTGCCAGCAGTTTAGGCCGTCGCTACGAGCAGTACTTC. Its translation: CASSLGRRYEQYF.

This clonotype was recorded many times. The J gene is TRBJ2-3, the V gene TRBV2, with 7 bases fitting TRBD2. This CDR3 spans 16 amino acids. CDR1 is SNHLY and CDR2 is FYNNEI in the germline V gene. The J segment lost 5 bases and the V segment lost 3 bases, leaving 11 bases of the junction unmatched. CDR3 coding DNA: TGTGCCAGCAGTGACCCCAAAGCGGGGACGGGAGATACGCAGTATTTT. Translation gives CASSDPKAGTGDTQYF.

For this clonotype: The conserved closing phenylalanine or tryptophan is absent in this CDR3, likely reflecting a read error. V and J are TRBV7-9 and TRBJ1-4, with D unclear. The CDR3 contains 14 residues. V lost 5 bases to trimming and J lost 2 bases, with 9 bases between them. From germline, CDR1 is SEHNR and CDR2 FQNEAQ (reference sequence). CDR3 protein: CASSPGLTNEKLFL. The DNA of the CDR3 is TGTGCCAGCAGCCCAGGACTGACTAATGAAAAACTGTTTCTT.

This clonotype turned up a few times. A much larger clonotype is one base distant, so this may be a read error. The chain employs TRBV7-2 and TRBJ2-1; D gene ambiguous. Germline V gene data show CDR1 as SGHTA and CDR2 as FQGNSA. CDR3 length: 14 residues. CDR3: CACSLWPGYNEQFF. The CDR3 DNA reads TGTGCCTGCAGCCTCTGGCCTGGTTACAATGAGCAGTTCTTC.

Points on this clonotype: Possible read error: a much larger clone is one base away. The V call is TRBV11-2, the J call TRBJ2-5; D is undetermined. With 1 base removed from V and 1 base from J, the gap between germline ends came to 10 bases. The germline CDR1 and CDR2 sequences are SGHAT and FQNNGV. This CDR3 region has 15 residues. CDR3 residues: CASSLGQAPQETQYF. The CDR3, as DNA: TGTGCCAGCAGCTTAGGGCAGGCCCCCCAAGAGACCCAGTACTTC.

This chain uses TRBV5-8 with TRBJ1-3; TRBD1 might be the D (5 bases). The CDR3 consists of 16 residues. Germline V gene sequence: CDR1 SGHTS, CDR2 YDEGEE. The V gene lost 0 bases and the J gene lost 1 base, with 11 bases spanning the gap. The CDR3 sequence: CASSLATRTSGNTIYF. CDR3 sequence (DNA): TGTGCCAGCAGCTTGGCGACAAGGACATCTGGAAACACCATATATTTT.

This clonotype was picked up many times. This rearrangement joins TRBV6-5 to TRBJ1-2, with D uncertain. Trimming stripped 0 bases from V and 5 bases from J, with 13 bases between. The CDR3 loop spans 15 amino acids. CDR1 is MNHEY, CDR2 SVGAGI, per germline. CDR3 loop: CASSYSNDGWYGYTF. The CDR3 DNA follows: TGTGCCAGCAGTTACTCGAATGATGGTTGGTATGGCTACACCTTC.

This sequence joins TRBV5-4 and TRBJ1-2; the match to TRBD1 covers 8 bases. The CDR3 has 13 amino acids. The germline V gene encodes CDR1 SGHNT and CDR2 YYREEE (reference sequence). The V and J ends lost 5 bases and 6 bases, in that order; junction bases with no gene match: 6. Here the CDR3 DNA reads TGTGCCAGCAGGCGTCCGGGACAGGATGGCTACACCTTC. Its translation: CASRRPGQDGYTF.

This clonotype was detected many times. The V and J genes are TRBV15 and TRBJ2-7, with unresolved D. The V end lost 0 bases, the J end lost 0 bases, and 9 bases lay between the germline ends. The CDR3 extends over 15 amino acids. CDR1 and CDR2 (germline): LNHNV, YYDKDF (reference sequence). The CDR3 DNA sequence: TGTGCCACCAGCAGAGAGGTCGGAATCTCCTACGAGCAGTACTTC. Translation: CATSREVGISYEQYF.

About this clonotype itself: Just one base apart from a much larger clone, this may be a read error. It is likely a read error, because the conserved phenylalanine at the end of the CDR3 is missing. V is TRBV7-9 and J is TRBJ1-2, with 10 bases lining up with TRBD1. The CDR3 sequence is 14 residues long. CDR1 SEHNR and CDR2 FQNEAQ come from the germline V gene (reference sequence). Trimming cost V 4 bases and J 4 bases; bases outside gene matches: 3. CDR3 amino acids: CASSSTGGIYGYTL. The CDR3, as DNA: TGTGCCAGCAGCTCGACAGGGGGCATCTATGGCTACACCCTC.